The clone carrying this T cell receptor (beta chain) appeared a few times. As it was prepared, the TCRbeta library received unique molecular identifiers. TCRdb reanalysed the PCR reads using MiXCR and keeps one entry per CDR3 protein. Here the sample spans some 550,000 distinct CDR3 sequences, approximately 20% being singletons. The data are from a study of T-cell reconstitution after alpha-beta-depleted transplantation in children. Trimming took off 4 bases at V and 6 bases at J, with 16 bases between the two ends. CDR1 and CDR2 from the germline V gene are SGHAT and FQNNGV. CDR3 length: 15 residues.

The chain recombines TRBV11-2 with TRBJ2-4; weak D call: TRBD2 (5 bases). The clonotype comes from a human donor who donated a stem cell graft to a child with acute lymphoblastic leukemia. This material consisted of PBMCs from the stem cell graft donor, taken from the stem cell graft. Here the CDR3 DNA reads TGTGCCAGCAGCTCCCGCGGTGAGGGTGGAAACATTCAGTACTTC. The encoded protein is CASSSRGEGGNIQYF.